The clone carrying this T cell receptor (beta chain) is a singleton in its sample. The data are from a study of blood T cell repertoires in COVID-19. As for the study in general: Samples of COVID-19 (acute and convalescent) were obtained from the United States, Italy and Spain. Nucleic acid was either cDNA or gDNA, and it came from T cells, B-cell-depleted T cells, or PBMCs.

Authors' processing steps: Amplification from reference gene primers served as the basis for estimated nucleated cell counts. The method was immunoSEQ multiplex PCR; TCRdb's version includes in-frame clones alone and lacks a portion of them. That table is the source of V, J and clone size, and D and trimming were worked out from the DNA. Of about 280,000 clones detected, approximately 86% appear once; the ten largest clones hold about 2.2%. Germline V CDR1 and CDR2: SGHNT, YYREEE (reference sequence). The CDR3 spans 13 residues. Trimming shortened V by 0 bases and J by 6 bases, and 9 bases separated the two germline ends.

The rearrangement uses TRBV5-4 and TRBJ1-1; D is undetermined. The TCR sequence derives from a woman aged 25 to 39 who had recovered from COVID-19. Sequenced material: peripheral blood. CDR3 sequence (DNA): TGTGCCAGCAGCTTGGGGCGGGAACCTGAAGCTTTCTTT. Its translation: CASSLGREPEAFF.